Below are 28 T cell receptor beta chains sequenced from a single sample in a study of blood T cell repertoires in COVID-19. TCRdb's copy holds only in-frame clones and misses some; the assay was immunoSEQ multiplex PCR. The repertoire has 270,000 or so clones, 82% of them found once; the top ten carry around 3.2%. The material sequenced was peripheral blood. Receptors originate from a woman under 30 with acute or convalescent COVID-19.

V and J are TRBV2 and TRBJ1-5, with D tentatively TRBD1 (6 bases). V was pared by 6 bases and J by 5 bases, with 14 bases between. Germline V gene lookup returns CDR1 SNHLY and CDR2 FYNNEI. This CDR3 contains 14 residues. This chain's CDR3 is CASSHQGLDQPQHF. In DNA, the CDR3 is TGTGCCAGCAGCCATCAGGGGCTGGATCAGCCCCAGCATTTT.

CDR3 sequence reads: CASSKFGFRLWAAAIF. The CDR3 nucleotides are TGTGCCAGCAGCAAATTCGGGTTCAGACTGTGGGCAGCGGCAATCTTC. This sequence joins TRBV21-1 and TRBJ2-1; the table's D call of TRBD2 was not tested on the DNA. TRBV21-1 is listed as a pseudogene. This CDR3 contains 16 residues.

The rearrangement uses TRBV6-5 and TRBJ1-3; the D is unclear. V lost 2 bases to trimming and J lost 4 bases, with 9 bases between them. Germline lookup yields CDR1 MNHEY and CDR2 SVGAGI. CDR3 length equals 14 residues. In DNA form, the CDR3 reads TGTGCCAGCAGTTACCAGGCAGAAGGAAACACCATATATTTT. This gives the protein CASSYQAEGNTIYF.

The J gene is TRBJ2-7, the V gene TRBV6-2 or TRBV6-3; a weak D match, TRBD2 (6 bases). Per the germline V gene, CDR1 is MNHEY and CDR2 is SVGEGT. Deletions cut 5 bases from V and 3 bases from J, with 29 bases between. This CDR3 has 19 residues. The CDR3 loop is CASSDYRPRRLVEDYEQYF. The CDR3, as DNA: TGTGCCAGCAGTGATTACCGCCCGAGACGACTAGTTGAGGACTACGAGCAGTACTTC.

The chain has TRBV5-1 and TRBJ2-3, with a weak D call TRBD2 (7 bases). This CDR3 has 15 residues. Per the germline V gene, CDR1 is SGHRS and CDR2 is YFSETQ. Trimming took off 2 bases at V and 4 bases at J, with 14 bases between the two ends. CDR3 region: CASSLGGGPADTQYF. The CDR3 coding sequence is TGCGCCAGCAGCTTAGGGGGAGGGCCGGCAGATACGCAGTATTTT.

This clone was counted once. The chain joins TRBV4-3 to TRBJ2-1, with D tentatively TRBD2 (5 bases). Germline V gene data show CDR1 as LGHNA and CDR2 as YSLEER. Trimming stripped 0 bases from V and 2 bases from J, with 14 bases between. The CDR3 is 17 amino acids. The CDR3 DNA is TGCGCCAGCAGCCAAGATAGCTGGAGCGGTACCTACAATGAGCAGTTCTTC. Its translation: CASSQDSWSGTYNEQFF.

V gene TRBV7-2 combines with J gene TRBJ2-3; tentative D call: TRBD2 (6 bases). The CDR3 is made up of 16 amino acids. The germline V gene has CDR1 SGHTA and CDR2 FQGNSA. V was clipped by 3 bases and J by 4 bases, with 17 bases between them. The CDR3: CASSFGTGVRADTQYF. Written as DNA, the CDR3 is TGTGCCAGCAGCTTTGGTACGGGAGTGAGGGCAGATACGCAGTATTTT.

The chain joins TRBV14 to TRBJ2-1; D is ambiguous. The CDR3 has 14 residues. With 0 bases removed from V and 4 bases from J, the gap between germline ends came to 7 bases. Germline V lookup: CDR1 SGHDN, CDR2 FVKESK. CDR3 DNA: TGTGCCAGCAGCCAAGATTTCATGTACAATGAGCAGTTCTTC. Translating gives CASSQDFMYNEQFF.

V is TRBV29-1 and J is TRBJ1-1; D possibly corresponds to TRBD1 (6 bases). This CDR3 spans 12 amino acids. V shed 7 bases and J shed 8 bases, with 17 bases lying between them. Germline V lookup: CDR1 SQVTM, CDR2 ANQGSEA. Here the CDR3 reads CSARGGAREAFF. The CDR3 nucleotides are TGCAGCGCCCGGGGGGGGGCACGAGAAGCTTTCTTT.

The V gene is TRBV27, the J gene TRBJ1-1, with TRBD1 identical over 8 bases. The length of the CDR3 is 14 residues. In germline, CDR1 is MNHEY, CDR2 SMNVEV (reference sequence). The V gene end was trimmed by 5 bases and the J gene end by 5 bases; junction bases not matched to a gene: 7. The CDR3 nucleotides read TGTGCCAGCAGTCTGAGGACAGGGAAGACTGAAGCTTTCTTT. Encoded protein: CASSLRTGKTEAFF.

The sample holds a few counts of this clone. CDR3 loop: CASSGQGYNQPQHF. The CDR3 DNA is TGTGCCAGCAGTGGACAGGGATACAATCAGCCCCAGCATTTT. The V and J genes are TRBV2 and TRBJ1-5; TRBD1 aligns across 7 bases. CDR1 is SNHLY, CDR2 FYNNEI, per germline. V was pared by 4 bases and J by 3 bases, with 3 bases of the junction left unmatched. CDR3 size: 14 residues.

The chain employs TRBV18 and TRBJ2-5, with D perhaps matching TRBD1 (5 bases). From germline, CDR1 is KGHSH and CDR2 LQKENI. The CDR3 length is 16 residues. Between the trimmed V and J ends, which lost 0 bases and 4 bases, there was a span of 15 bases. In nucleotides, the CDR3 is TGTGCCAGCTCACCACCGCAGGGCAGGGCAACAGAGACCCAGTACTTC. This encodes CASSPPQGRATETQYF.

V gene TRBV12-5 combines with J gene TRBJ2-5, with D possibly being TRBD1 (5 bases). The CDR3 consists of 16 residues. Trimming removed 4 bases at V and 2 bases at J, with 17 bases between. Germline CDR1 LGHNT, CDR2 FRNRAP. CDR3 region: CASGSQDTLRQETQYF. The DNA for the CDR3 is TGTGCTAGTGGTTCACAGGACACCTTACGTCAAGAGACCCAGTACTTC. Full variable domain (missing parts from reference TRBV12-5 and TRBJ2-5): DARVTQTPRHKVTEMGQEVTMRCQPILGHNTVFWYRQTMMQGLELLAYFRNRAPLDDSGMPKDRFSAEMPDATLATLKIQPSEPRDSAVYFCASGSQDTLRQETQYFGPGTRLLVL.

The chain uses TRBV12-3 or TRBV12-4 and TRBJ2-7, with TRBD1 matching 7 bases. V was clipped by 4 bases and J by 9 bases; unmatched bases: 9. The CDR3 spans 13 residues. CDR3 bases: TGTGCCAGCAGTTGGACCCGGGACAGCCCGCAGTACTTC. This translates into CASSWTRDSPQYF.

This clone occurred once. The J gene is TRBJ2-7, the V gene TRBV7-9; 7 bases fit TRBD1. The germline CDR1 and CDR2 sequences are SEHNR and FQNEAQ (reference sequence). The CDR3 is made up of 14 amino acids. Losses at the gene ends were 5 bases for V and 2 bases for J; bases not matched to a gene: 6. CDR3 in DNA: TGTGCCAGCAGCCGCCGGGACAGTGCCTACGAGCAGTACTTC. Amino acids: CASSRRDSAYEQYF.

This clone was seen repeatedly, ten times or more. Other DNA sequences in the sample encode the same CDR3. The chain recombines TRBV9 with TRBJ2-7; 9 nucleotides match TRBD1. The CDR3 runs to 14 residues. In germline, CDR1 is SGDLS, CDR2 YYNGEE. V dropped 2 bases and J dropped 5; count of bases not matched to a gene: 5. The CDR3 spells CASSVRTGDHEQYF. CDR3 coding DNA: TGTGCCAGCAGCGTCCGGACAGGGGATCACGAGCAGTACTTC.

This chain uses TRBV27 with TRBJ2-5; no definite D call. V lost 2 bases to trimming and J lost 5 bases, with 9 bases between them. This CDR3 has 13 amino acids. CDR1 is MNHEY, CDR2 SMNVEV, per germline (reference sequence). The CDR3 region has the DNA TGTGCCAGCAGTTTAAGCCTCGGGGAGACCCAGTACTTC. Translation gives CASSLSLGETQYF.

The rearrangement links TRBV28 to TRBJ1-2; D perhaps matches TRBD1 (6 bases). The CDR3 length is 13 residues. Per germline, CDR1 MDHEN and CDR2 SYDVKM. The ends were cut back, 5 bases at V and 5 bases at J, with 12 bases in the middle. This CDR3 is CASSRTEKYGYTF. For the CDR3, the DNA is TGTGCCAGCAGTCGGACAGAGAAATATGGCTACACCTTC.

V is TRBV12-3 or TRBV12-4 and J is TRBJ2-2, with D possibly being TRBD2 (7 bases). With 6 bases removed from V and 7 bases from J, the gap between germline ends came to 12 bases. The CDR3 is 13 residues long. DNA of the CDR3: TGTGCCAGCAGCCCAAGGGGGGGCGGGGAGCTGTTTTTT. Translated, it gives CASSPRGGGELFF.

For this clone: Relative to the germline gene, one junction end is altered; a read error may explain this. The chain joins TRBV12-3 or TRBV12-4 to TRBJ1-2; TRBD1 matches at 7 bases. CDR3 length equals 11 residues. CDR3 protein: CASSMGQRLQF. Here the CDR3 DNA reads TGTGCCAGCAGTATGGGACAGCGATTACAGTTC.

In the case of this clone: A junction end diverges from the germline sequence, so it may reflect a read error. The rearrangement joins TRBV18 to TRBJ2-7, with no clear D. There are 11 residues in the CDR3. The germline V gene encodes CDR1 KGHSH and CDR2 LQKENI. CDR3 DNA: TGTGCCAGCTCATCCGACATACTCGTGAACTTC. Its translation: CASSSDILVNF.

This chain joins TRBV6-5 and TRBJ1-2, with 8 bases fitting TRBD1. Germline V gene sequence: CDR1 MNHEY, CDR2 SVGAGI. This CDR3 comprises 12 residues. Germline trimming cut 10 bases from V and 3 bases from J; bases unmatched to any gene: 4. The CDR3 DNA reads as TGTGCCACCCTGACAGGGGACTATGGCTACACCTTC. It is translated as CATLTGDYGYTF.

The gene calls are TRBV7-8 and TRBJ1-1; 7 bases are shared with TRBD1. The CDR3 extends over 15 amino acids. Germline lookup yields CDR1 SGHVS and CDR2 FQNEAQ. Germline trimming cut 3 bases from V and 1 base from J; bases unmatched to any gene: 5. CDR3: CASSFSAGGNTEAFF. The CDR3 region has the DNA TGTGCCAGCAGCTTTTCAGCAGGGGGGAACACTGAAGCTTTCTTT.

This chain joins TRBV15 and TRBJ2-2; D is unresolved. This CDR3 comprises 12 residues. Germline V CDR1 and CDR2: LNHNV, YYDKDF (reference sequence). The V end lost 5 bases, the J end lost 8 bases, and 9 bases lay between the germline ends. CDR3 protein: CATSLFAGELFF. For the CDR3, the DNA is TGTGCCACCAGCTTGTTCGCGGGGGAGCTGTTTTTT.

The V and J genes are TRBV18 and TRBJ1-2; D is unresolved. Germline V gives CDR1 KGHSH, CDR2 LQKENI. The V and J ends lost 3 bases and 0 bases respectively, with 5 bases between them. CDR3 length equals 13 residues. The CDR3 DNA is TGTGCCAGCTCACCCTCTGCTAACTATGGCTACACCTTC. Residues: CASSPSANYGYTF.

This clone occurred a few times. The chain couples TRBV28 to TRBJ1-2; D is uncertain. Trimming left V 7 bases short and J 4 bases short, with 16 bases between. Germline CDR1 reads MDHEN; CDR2 reads SYDVKM. This CDR3 is 14 amino acids long. The CDR3 reads CASIKFQRSYGYTF. The CDR3 nucleotides read TGTGCCAGCATTAAATTCCAGCGGAGCTATGGCTACACCTTC.

The chain links TRBV2 to TRBJ2-3; TRBD2 matches 8 bases. Germline CDR1 SNHLY, CDR2 FYNNEI. V lost 10 bases, J lost 6 bases, and 18 bases stayed unmatched. This CDR3 spans 16 amino acids. Here the CDR3 reads CATHGGGRPGGDTQYF. For the CDR3, the DNA is TGTGCCACACACGGAGGCGGGAGGCCTGGGGGGGATACGCAGTATTTT.

The V gene is TRBV7-9, the J gene TRBJ2-7, with D possibly matching TRBD2 (6 bases). This CDR3 spans 14 amino acids. Between the trimmed V and J ends, which lost 8 bases and 5 bases, there was a span of 19 bases. In germline, CDR1 is SEHNR, CDR2 FQNEAQ (reference sequence). The CDR3: CASRLGRTSDEQYF. CDR3 coding DNA: TGTGCCAGCCGTCTGGGGAGGACTTCTGACGAGCAGTACTTC.